The next 11 T cell receptor beta chains were all read from a single sample in a study of shared clonotypes between healthy human individuals. TCRdb's table, derived via immunoSEQ multiplex PCR, lists solely in-frame clones and lacks some. The sample gives millions of clones, 85% to 95% of which show up once; around 0.14% is in the top ten. Sequencing was performed on naive CD4+ T cells sorted from blood. The subset: CD45RA+ positively selected. The receptors derive from a man aged 18-30 years in good health.

The chain links TRBV29-1 to TRBJ1-1; D is perhaps TRBD1 (6 bases). V lost 6 bases to trimming and J lost 0 bases, with 17 bases between them. The germline V gene encodes CDR1 SQVTM and CDR2 ANQGSEA. The CDR3 runs 15 residues. The CDR3 bases are TGCAGCGTCCGACTACAGGGAACCTTGAACACTGAAGCTTTCTTT. Translating it yields CSVRLQGTLNTEAFF.

The V and J genes are TRBV4-1 and TRBJ1-1, with D possibly being TRBD1 (6 bases). This CDR3 is 16 amino acids long. Between the trimmed V and J ends, which lost 5 bases and 2 bases, there was a span of 18 bases. Germline values: CDR1 MGHRA, CDR2 YSYEKL. This chain's CDR3 is CASSEGVGRTNTEAFF. DNA for the CDR3: TGCGCCAGCAGCGAGGGGGTGGGCAGGACCAACACTGAAGCTTTCTTT.

In nucleotides, the CDR3 is TGTGCCAGCAGCTTACATCAGGGTTTTGGGAGCTCCTACAATGAGCAGTTCTTC. Translated: CASSLHQGFGSSYNEQFF. The chain links TRBV11-3 to TRBJ2-1; D is possibly TRBD1 or TRBD2 (5 bases each). V shed 2 bases and J shed 0 bases, with 17 bases lying between them. The CDR3 spans 18 residues. Per germline, CDR1 SGHNT and CDR2 YENEEA. Full variable domain (outside the CDR3, taken from reference TRBV11-3 and TRBJ2-1): EAGVVQSPRYKIIEKKQPVAFWCNPISGHNTLYWYLQNLGQGPELLIRYENEEAVDDSQLPKDRFSAERLKGVDSTLKIQPAELGDSAVYLCASSLHQGFGSSYNEQFFGPGTRLTVL.

J is TRBJ2-2 and V is TRBV6-1; no reliable D call. The CDR3 totals 16 residues. Trimming removed 2 bases from V and 1 base from J, with 11 bases in between. The germline V gene has CDR1 MNHNS and CDR2 SASEGT. CDR3 residues: CASSEWIPGNTGELFF. CDR3 sequence (DNA): TGTGCCAGCAGTGAATGGATTCCAGGGAACACCGGGGAGCTGTTTTTT.

This clone has just one count. The chain is built from TRBV30 and TRBJ2-5; D remains ambiguous. TRBJ2-7 matches the DNA end more closely, so the J call is doubtful. The CDR3 runs to 13 residues. CDR1 and CDR2 (germline): GTSNPN, SVGIG (reference sequence). CDR3 sequence (DNA): TGTGCCTGGAGGGCCCAGAGCTCCTACGAGCAGTACTTC. Translation: CAWRAQSSYEQYF.

The genes are TRBV30 and TRBJ2-3; D possibly uses TRBD1 or TRBD2 (5 bases each). Trimming took 1 base from V and 4 from J, leaving 12 bases between them. Germline V gene data show CDR1 as GTSNPN and CDR2 as SVGIG (reference sequence). The length of the CDR3 is 14 residues. CDR3 amino acids: CAWSAGPRADTQYF. In DNA, the CDR3 is TGTGCCTGGAGTGCGGGACCCCGGGCAGATACGCAGTATTTT.

Only a few counts were recorded for this clone. V usage is TRBV18 and J usage is TRBJ1-1; 7 nucleotides agree with TRBD1. The CDR3 length is 14 residues. CDR1 and CDR2 (germline): KGHSH, LQKENI. The junction had 5 bases not matched to a gene; V was cut back by 2 bases and J by 5 bases. The CDR3 DNA follows: TGTGCCAGCTCACCAAAGGGGGCGCGGACTGAAGCTTTCTTT. Encoded protein: CASSPKGARTEAFF. Complete variable domain (other parts from reference TRBV18 and TRBJ1-1): NAGVMQNPRHLVRRRGQEARLRCSPMKGHSHVYWYRQLPEEGLKFMVYLQKENIIDESGMPKERFSAEFPKEGPSILRIQQVVRGDSAAYFCASSPKGARTEAFFGQGTRLTVV.

The V call is TRBV9, the J call TRBJ2-1; D possibly corresponds to TRBD2 (6 bases). V dropped 4 bases and J dropped 9 bases, with 14 bases sitting between them. Germline-derived CDR1 and CDR2 are SGDLS and YYNGEE. CDR3 length: 13 residues. The CDR3 here is CASSQREQGEQFF. For the CDR3, the DNA is TGTGCCAGCAGCCAACGGGAGCAGGGTGAGCAGTTCTTC.

The gene calls are TRBV5-4 and TRBJ2-3; D possibly corresponds to TRBD1 (6 bases). Looked up from germline, CDR1 is SGHNT and CDR2 is YYREEE (reference sequence). V was shortened by 3 bases and J by 5 bases, with 19 bases between the two germline ends. This CDR3 comprises 16 residues. In nucleotides, the CDR3 is TGTGCCAGCAGCTCCACTGGGGCAGGGGCGAGAGATACGCAGTATTTT. Translation gives CASSSTGAGARDTQYF.

V gene TRBV5-6 combines with J gene TRBJ1-4, with TRBD1 identical over 9 bases. CDR1 is SGHDT and CDR2 is YYEEEE in the germline V gene. This CDR3 has 16 amino acids. V lost 4 bases to trimming and J lost 8 bases; unmatched junction nucleotides: 12. The chain's CDR3 is CASSGEETGGAEKLFF. In DNA form, the CDR3 reads TGTGCCAGCAGCGGGGAGGAAACAGGGGGCGCAGAAAAACTGTTTTTT.

This chain links TRBV7-2 with TRBJ2-1; TRBD1 aligns across 8 bases. The CDR3 length is 15 residues. V lost 6 bases and J lost 8; bases outside the gene matches: 12. Germline V gene sequence: CDR1 SGHTA, CDR2 FQGNSA. This CDR3 reads CASSQGQVWDDEQFF. The CDR3 bases are TGTGCCAGCAGTCAGGGACAGGTGTGGGACGATGAGCAGTTCTTC.